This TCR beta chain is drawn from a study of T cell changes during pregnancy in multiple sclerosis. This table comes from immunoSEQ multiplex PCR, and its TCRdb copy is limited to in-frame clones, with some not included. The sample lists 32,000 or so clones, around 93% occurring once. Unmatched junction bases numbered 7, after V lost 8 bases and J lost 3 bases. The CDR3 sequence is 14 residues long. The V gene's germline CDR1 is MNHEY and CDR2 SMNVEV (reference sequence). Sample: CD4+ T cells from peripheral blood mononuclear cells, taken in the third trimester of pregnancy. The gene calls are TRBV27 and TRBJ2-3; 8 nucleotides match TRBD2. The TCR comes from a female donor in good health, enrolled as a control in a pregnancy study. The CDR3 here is CASWPGGVTDTQYF. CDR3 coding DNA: TGTGCCAGCTGGCCGGGGGGGGTAACAGATACGCAGTATTTT.